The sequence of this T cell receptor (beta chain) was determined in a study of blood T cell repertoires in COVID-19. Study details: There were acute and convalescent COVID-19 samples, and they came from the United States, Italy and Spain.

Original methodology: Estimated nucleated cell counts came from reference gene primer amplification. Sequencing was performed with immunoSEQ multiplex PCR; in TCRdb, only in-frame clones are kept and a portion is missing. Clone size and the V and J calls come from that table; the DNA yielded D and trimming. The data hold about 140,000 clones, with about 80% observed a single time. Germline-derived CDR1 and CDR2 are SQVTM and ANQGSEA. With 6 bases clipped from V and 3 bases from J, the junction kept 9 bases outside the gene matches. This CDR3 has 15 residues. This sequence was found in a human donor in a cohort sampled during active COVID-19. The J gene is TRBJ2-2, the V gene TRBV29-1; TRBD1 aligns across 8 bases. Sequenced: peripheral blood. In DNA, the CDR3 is TGCAGCGTCCGGCCGGGACAGGCCTACACCGGGGAGCTGTTTTTT. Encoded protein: CSVRPGQAYTGELFF.